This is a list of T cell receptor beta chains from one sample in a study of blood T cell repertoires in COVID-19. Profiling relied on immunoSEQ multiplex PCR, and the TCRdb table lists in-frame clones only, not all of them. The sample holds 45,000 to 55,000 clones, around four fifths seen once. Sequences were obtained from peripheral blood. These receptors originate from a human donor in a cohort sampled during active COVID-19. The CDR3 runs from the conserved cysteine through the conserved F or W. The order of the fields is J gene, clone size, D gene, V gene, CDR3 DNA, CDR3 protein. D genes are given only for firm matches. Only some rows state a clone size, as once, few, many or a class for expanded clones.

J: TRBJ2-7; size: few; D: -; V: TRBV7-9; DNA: TGTGCCAGCAACACCTGGGGGCCCGAGCAGTACTTC; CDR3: CASNTWGPEQYF
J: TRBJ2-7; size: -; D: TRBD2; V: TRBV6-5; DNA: TGTGCCAGCAGTTCTAGCGGGGGGGGTTCCTACGAGCAGTACTTC; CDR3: CASSSSGGGSYEQYF
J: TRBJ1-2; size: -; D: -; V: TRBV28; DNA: TGTGCCAGCAGTTCTTACTATGGCTACACCTTC; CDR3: CASSSYYGYTF
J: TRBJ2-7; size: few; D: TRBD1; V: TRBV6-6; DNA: TGTGCCAGCAGCCGGGACAGCCCCTACGAGCAGTACTTC; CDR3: CASSRDSPYEQYF
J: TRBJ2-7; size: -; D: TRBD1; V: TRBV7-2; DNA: TGTGCCAGCAGCCCCCTGGGACAGGGTAATTTCCACGAGCAGTACTTC; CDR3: CASSPLGQGNFHEQYF
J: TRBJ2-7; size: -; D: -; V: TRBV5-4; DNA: TGTGCCAGCAGCTTGGGTTCTCCCTACGAGCAGTACTTC; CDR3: CASSLGSPYEQYF
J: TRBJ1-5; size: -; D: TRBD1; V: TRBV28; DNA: TGTGCCAGCACAATACAGGGGGGAATTGATCAGCCCCAGCATTTT; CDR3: CASTIQGGIDQPQHF
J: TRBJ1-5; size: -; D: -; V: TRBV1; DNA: TGCACCAGCAGCCAAGGGCAGGACAATCAGCCCCAGCATTTT; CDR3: CTSSQGQDNQPQHF
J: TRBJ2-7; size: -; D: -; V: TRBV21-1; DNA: TGTGCCAGCAGCAAGGGACAGCAATGGTTCTACGAGCAGTACTTC; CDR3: CASSKGQQWFYEQYF
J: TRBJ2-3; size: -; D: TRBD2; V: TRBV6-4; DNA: TGTGCCAGCAGTGACAAGCGGGGGAACACAGATACGCAGTATTTT; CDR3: CASSDKRGNTDTQYF
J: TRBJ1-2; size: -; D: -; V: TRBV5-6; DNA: TGTGCCAGCAGCTTGGTTCAGGGTTCCATCTACACCTTC; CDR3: CASSLVQGSIYTF
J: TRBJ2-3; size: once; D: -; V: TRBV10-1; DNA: TGCGCCAGCAGTGAACAGGGGAGGGATACGCAGTATTTT; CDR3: CASSEQGRDTQYF
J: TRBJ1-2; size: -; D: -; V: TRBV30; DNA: TGTGCCTGGAGTCCCGACAGTGCCACATATGGCTACACCTTC; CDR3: CAWSPDSATYGYTF